The 13 T cell receptor beta chains presented below share a single source sample, sequenced in a study of T-cell memory formation after mild COVID-19. MiXCR was run by TCRdb on the 5' RACE reads, yielding one entry per CDR3 protein. The repertoire holds 550,000 to 700,000 distinct CDR3 sequences, with 18% as singletons. Sample: PBMCs or a T cell subset sorted from them (not recorded which). The source of these receptors is an adult woman who had mild COVID-19 (a few samples of this study predate the infection). Cell type and time point are not known.

The CDR3 region has the DNA TGTGCCACCAGCAGAGCTGGACCGACCTCCTACAATGAGCAGTTCTTC. Its translation is CATSRAGPTSYNEQFF. J is TRBJ2-1 and V is TRBV15; D is ambiguous. The V and J ends lost 1 base and 0 bases respectively, with 10 bases between them. This CDR3 is 16 amino acids long. The germline gives CDR1 LNHNV, CDR2 YYDKDF (reference sequence).

This clonotype was counted at least ten times. V is TRBV27 and J is TRBJ1-1; 7 bases are shared with TRBD1. V lost 4 bases to trimming and J lost 1 base; unmatched junction nucleotides: 6. Germline CDR1 and CDR2: MNHEY and SMNVEV (reference sequence). The CDR3 is made up of 15 amino acids. The CDR3 bases are TGTGCCAGCAGTTACCGGGACAGCCCGAACACTGAAGCTTTCTTT. Protein sequence: CASSYRDSPNTEAFF.

The chain combines TRBV5-1 with TRBJ2-3; 9 bases match TRBD2. Germline V gene data show CDR1 as SGHRS and CDR2 as YFSETQ. This CDR3 has 15 amino acids. V shed 4 bases, J shed 5 bases, and the junction held 8 bases outside the gene matches. The CDR3 DNA follows: TGCGCCAGCAGCCGAGGCGGGAGGGCTGAAGATACGCAGTATTTT. Protein: CASSRGGRAEDTQYF.

The genes are TRBV6-1 and TRBJ2-3; D possibly matches TRBD1 or TRBD2 (5 bases each). Trimming took off 0 bases at V and 3 bases at J, with 13 bases between the two ends. From germline, CDR1 is MNHNS and CDR2 SASEGT. This CDR3 has 16 residues. The CDR3 spells CASSEALVGVTDTQYF. In nucleotides, the CDR3 is TGTGCCAGCAGTGAAGCGCTGGTGGGGGTAACAGATACGCAGTATTTT.

This clonotype was found a few times. V and J are TRBV4-2 and TRBJ2-7; possible D gene TRBD2, 5 bases. Trimming pared 1 base from V and 6 bases from J, leaving 16 bases between. Germline CDR1 is LGHNA and CDR2 is YNFKEQ. The CDR3 runs to 15 residues. The CDR3: CASSQGPAGRGEQYF. CDR3 bases: TGTGCCAGCAGCCAAGGTCCCGCGGGTCGCGGCGAGCAGTACTTC.

This clonotype has just a few counts. This chain links TRBV6-6 with TRBJ2-3; TRBD2 agrees at 10 bases. CDR1 and CDR2 from the germline V gene are MNHNY and SVGAGI (reference sequence). Trimming cost V 8 bases and J 3 bases; bases outside gene matches: 8. This CDR3 spans 15 amino acids. CDR3 nucleotide sequence: TGTGCCAGCCAACAGCGGGAGGGGCGGACAGATACGCAGTATTTT. Translated, it gives CASQQREGRTDTQYF.

The CDR3 sequence is CASSNPGQGANEQFF. CDR3 DNA: TGTGCCAGCAGCAATCCGGGACAGGGGGCAAATGAGCAGTTCTTC. The chain carries TRBV7-3 and TRBJ2-1; 12 nucleotides line up with TRBD1. Germline CDR1 is SGHTA and CDR2 is FQGTGA. The CDR3 length is 15 residues. The junction had 6 bases not matched to a gene; V was cut back by 5 bases and J by 7 bases.

This rearrangement joins TRBV18 to TRBJ2-7; TRBD2 might be the D (6 bases). Germline V gene data show CDR1 as KGHSH and CDR2 as LQKENI. The V and J ends lost 5 bases and 3 bases respectively, with 14 bases between them. The CDR3 totals 14 residues. The CDR3 sequence is CASSSADGGYEQYF. CDR3 bases: TGTGCCAGCTCATCGGCCGACGGGGGCTACGAGCAGTACTTC.

In its sample, this clonotype was seen a few times. The V call is TRBV27, the J call TRBJ2-1; D ambiguous. CDR3 length: 13 amino acids. Germline CDR1 and CDR2: MNHEY and SMNVEV (reference sequence). V was trimmed by 0 bases and J by 8 bases, leaving 8 bases between them. CDR3 coding DNA: TGTGCCAGCAGTTTATCTCCTTTGCATGAGCAGTTCTTC. It is translated as CASSLSPLHEQFF.

The rearrangement links TRBV7-2 to TRBJ1-2, with TRBD1 as a possible D gene (6 bases). Germline CDR1 and CDR2: SGHTA and FQGNSA. V shed 1 base and J shed 2 bases, with 17 bases lying between them. The CDR3 totals 17 residues. The CDR3 DNA reads TGTGCCAGCAGCTTAGTTTTGGGGGGTACAGGGAACTATGGCTACACCTTC. This gives the protein CASSLVLGGTGNYGYTF.

The chain recombines TRBV11-2 with TRBJ2-7; D is perhaps TRBD2 (7 bases). V lost 1 base, J lost 7 bases, and 17 bases lay in between. Germline-derived CDR1 and CDR2 are SGHAT and FQNNGV. The CDR3 runs to 15 residues. The DNA for the CDR3 is TGTGCCAGCAGCTTAGGGGGGGGGCAGACGGGGGAGCAGTACTTC. Translating it yields CASSLGGGQTGEQYF.

This clonotype came up a few times. The V call is TRBV3-1, the J call TRBJ2-7; 7 bases align to TRBD1. CDR3 length equals 14 residues. Germline V gene sequence: CDR1 LGHDT, CDR2 YNNKEL (reference sequence). V shed 6 bases and J 3 bases; nucleotides not matched to a gene: 8. CDR3 DNA: TGTGCCAGCAGTCCGTTTTCAGGGGGCTACGAGCAGTACTTC. It is translated as CASSPFSGGYEQYF.

This clonotype was seen more than once but under ten times. The V and J genes are TRBV28 and TRBJ2-5; TRBD2 might be the D (5 bases). The germline V gene has CDR1 MDHEN and CDR2 SYDVKM. The length of the CDR3 is 15 residues. V shed 6 bases and J shed 3 bases, with 17 bases lying between them. DNA for the CDR3: TGTGCCAGCAGCACCATCGGGATCGATGAAGAGACCCAGTACTTC. Translation gives CASSTIGIDEETQYF.